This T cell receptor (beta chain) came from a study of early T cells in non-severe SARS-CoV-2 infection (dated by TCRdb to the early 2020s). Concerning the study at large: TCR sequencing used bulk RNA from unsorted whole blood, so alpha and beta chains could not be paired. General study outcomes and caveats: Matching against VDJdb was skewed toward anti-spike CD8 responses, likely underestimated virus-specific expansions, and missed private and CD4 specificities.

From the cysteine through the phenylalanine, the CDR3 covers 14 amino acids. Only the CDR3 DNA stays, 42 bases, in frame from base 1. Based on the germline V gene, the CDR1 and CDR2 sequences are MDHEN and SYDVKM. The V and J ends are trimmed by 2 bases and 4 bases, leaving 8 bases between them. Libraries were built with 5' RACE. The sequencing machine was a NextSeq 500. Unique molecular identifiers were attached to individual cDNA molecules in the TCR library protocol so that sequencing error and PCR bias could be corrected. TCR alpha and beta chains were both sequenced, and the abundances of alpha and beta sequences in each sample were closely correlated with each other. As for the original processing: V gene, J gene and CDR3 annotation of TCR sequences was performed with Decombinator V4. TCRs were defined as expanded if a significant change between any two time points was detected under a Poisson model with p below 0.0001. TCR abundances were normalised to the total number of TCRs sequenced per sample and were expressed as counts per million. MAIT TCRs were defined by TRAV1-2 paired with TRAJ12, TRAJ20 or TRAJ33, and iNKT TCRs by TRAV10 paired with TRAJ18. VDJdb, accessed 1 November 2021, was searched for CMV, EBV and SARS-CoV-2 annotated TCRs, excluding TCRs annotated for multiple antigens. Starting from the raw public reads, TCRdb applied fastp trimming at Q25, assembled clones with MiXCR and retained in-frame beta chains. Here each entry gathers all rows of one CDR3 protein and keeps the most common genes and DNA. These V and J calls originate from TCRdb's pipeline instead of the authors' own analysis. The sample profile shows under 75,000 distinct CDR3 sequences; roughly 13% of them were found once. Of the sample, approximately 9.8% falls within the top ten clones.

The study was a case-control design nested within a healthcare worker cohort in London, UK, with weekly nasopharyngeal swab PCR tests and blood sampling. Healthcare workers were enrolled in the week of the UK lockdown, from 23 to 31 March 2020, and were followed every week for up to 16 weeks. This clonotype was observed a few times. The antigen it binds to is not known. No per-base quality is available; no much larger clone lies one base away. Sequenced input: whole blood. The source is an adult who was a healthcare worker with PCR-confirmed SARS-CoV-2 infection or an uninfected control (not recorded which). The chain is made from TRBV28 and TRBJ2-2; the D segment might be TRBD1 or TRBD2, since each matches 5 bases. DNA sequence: TGTGCCAGCAGTTTAGGGACCAGCACCGGGGAGCTGTTTTTT. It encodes CASSLGTSTGELFF.